This T cell receptor beta chain was sequenced in a study of shared T cell receptors in the human thymus. Clones were sequenced by immunoSEQ multiplex PCR, and TCRdb holds only the in-frame ones, with some missing. The sample yields 700,000 or so clones, approximately 83% seen once. This same sample was also part of a study on human thymus T cells. From that study: Donors were healthy Finnish infants having corrective surgery for congenital heart defects. Corrective cardiac surgery supplied the resected thymus tissue. Within thymic and blood repertoires, V and J gene usage appeared to be biased. There were highly overlapping thymic repertoires among unrelated individuals, as related research reported.

Sequencing was performed on thymocytes. This TCR was sampled from a girl under two years old with a congenital heart defect.

CDR3 bases: TGTGCCAGCAAGGCGGGGGGCACAGATACGCAGTATTTT. It is translated as CASKAGGTDTQYF. The V and J genes are TRBV6-5 and TRBJ2-3; 7 positions match TRBD2. From germline, CDR1 is MNHEY and CDR2 SVGAGI. The V and J ends lost 7 bases and 1 base, in that order; junction bases with no gene match: 2. This CDR3 is 13 amino acids long.